This T cell receptor beta chain stems from a study of PD-1 blockade in classical Hodgkin lymphoma. The table came from immunoSEQ multiplex PCR; TCRdb's copy has only in-frame clones and leaves some out. The repertoire has 4,000 to 5,000 clones, 71% of them found once; the top ten carry roughly half. CDR3 length: 11 residues. Between the trimmed V and J ends, which lost 4 bases and 10 bases, there was a span of 10 bases. Per germline, CDR1 MGHDK and CDR2 SYGVNS. Autologous stem cell transplantation was followed by relapse in every patient, and brentuximab vedotin exposure varied. The clonotype originates from a human donor with classical Hodgkin lymphoma. This chain joins TRBV25-1 and TRBJ1-1; possible D gene TRBD1, 6 bases. Sequences were derived from peripheral blood mononuclear cells (PBMCs), sampled at baseline. The CDR3 here is CASSAGAVAFF. In DNA form, the CDR3 reads TGTGCCAGCAGTGCGGGGGCGGTAGCTTTCTTT.